This entry describes one TCR beta chain. This record comes from a study of blood T cell repertoires in COVID-19. Study-level background: Samples came from the United States, Italy and Spain, spanning acute and convalescent COVID-19. T cells, B-cell-depleted T cells, or PBMCs supplied cDNA or gDNA.

Produced via immunoSEQ multiplex PCR; TCRdb's table is partial and in-frame only. The sample has 150,000 to 200,000 clones, around 80% seen once. The V end lost 3 bases, the J end lost 0 bases, and 15 bases lay between the germline ends. In germline, CDR1 is SGDLS, CDR2 YYNGEE. The CDR3 is 17 residues long. V usage is TRBV9 and J usage is TRBJ2-2; a weak D match, TRBD1 (6 bases). The sequence was collected from a woman over 75 with acute or convalescent COVID-19. Sequenced: peripheral blood. The CDR3 region is CASSATGTTTNTGELFF. CDR3 bases: TGTGCCAGCAGCGCCACAGGGACCACCACGAACACCGGGGAGCTGTTTTTT.